Each of the 10 T cell receptor beta chains below was sequenced from the same sample in a study of a mutant IDH1 vaccine in newly diagnosed glioma. The antigens for these receptors are not known. The time point was: week 11, during vaccination. It was 300 ug of mutant IDH1 20-mer peptide that made up each vaccine dose, given with topical imiquimod. Using immunoSEQ multiplex PCR, the repertoire was profiled, and TCRdb retains in-frame clones only, with some absent. Seen here are approximately 61,000 clones, over 70% observed once, and the top ten hold more than 5.5%. The material was PBMCs, obtained from a glioma patient whose treatment included an IDH1 peptide vaccine. Every receptor here comes from a man aged 45-65 years with glioma.

The V and J genes are TRBV7-2 and TRBJ1-1, with D hard to call. Germline-derived CDR1 and CDR2 are SGHTA and FQGNSA. This CDR3 is built from 12 residues. Trimming cost V 1 base and J 7 bases, with 7 bases left between them. In DNA, the CDR3 is TGTGCCAGCAGCTTAGTGGTTGGTGAAGCTTTCTTT. Translation: CASSLVVGEAFF.

This chain links TRBV5-3 with TRBJ2-7; 7 bases map to TRBD1. TRBV5-3 is treated as an ORF (open reading frame) with a function not yet certain. The CDR3 has 15 amino acids. V lost 4 bases, J lost 3 bases, and 10 bases stayed unmatched. CDR3 region: CARSLTGARGYEQYF. CDR3 nucleotide sequence: TGTGCCAGAAGCCTTACAGGGGCTCGCGGCTACGAGCAGTACTTC.

This chain connects TRBV9 to TRBJ2-1; D is undetermined. CDR3 length: 15 residues. CDR1 is SGDLS, CDR2 YYNGEE, per germline. The ends were cut back, 0 bases at V and 4 bases at J, with 11 bases in the middle. CDR3 sequence reads: CASSVEGLGYNEQFF. The DNA of the CDR3 is TGTGCCAGCAGCGTAGAAGGGCTCGGGTACAATGAGCAGTTCTTC.

This clone was seen only once. This chain uses TRBV6-1 with TRBJ1-2; 9 bases agree with TRBD1. The length of the CDR3 is 15 residues. Germline lookup yields CDR1 MNHNS and CDR2 SASEGT. The J segment lost 6 bases and the V segment lost 8 bases, leaving 13 bases of the junction unmatched. The DNA for the CDR3 is TGTGCCAGCCGGGACAGGGTGAATGAGGGCCATGGCTACACCTTC. This sequence encodes CASRDRVNEGHGYTF.

This clone has a handful of counts. This chain joins TRBV6-1 and TRBJ2-3; TRBD2 matches at 10 bases. The V and J ends lost 4 bases and 5 bases, in that order; junction bases with no gene match: 3. CDR3 length equals 14 residues. Germline V gene lookup returns CDR1 MNHNS and CDR2 SASEGT. For the CDR3, the DNA is TGTGCCAGCAGTGCTAGCGGGGGAAGAGATACGCAGTATTTT. Amino acids: CASSASGGRDTQYF.

With respect to this clone: The junction departs from germline at one end; a sequencing error may be responsible. V gene TRBV6-1 combines with J gene TRBJ1-1, with no clear D. The CDR3 runs 13 residues. Germline CDR1 reads MNHNS; CDR2 reads SASEGT. Here the CDR3 reads CASREGLNTEAFF. The CDR3 nucleotides are TGTGCCAGCAGGGAAGGGTTGAACACTGAAGCTTTCTTT.

The V call is TRBV7-6, the J call TRBJ2-2; D is unclear. The CDR3 runs 14 residues. Trimming took off 4 bases at V and 4 bases at J, with 10 bases between the two ends. Germline CDR1 SGHVS, CDR2 FNYEAQ. For the CDR3, the DNA is TGTGCCAGCAGCTGGATTTTGGGCACCGGGGAGCTGTTTTTT. Translating it yields CASSWILGTGELFF.

This clone was observed once. This rearrangement joins TRBV6-6 to TRBJ2-7; 7 nucleotides match TRBD1. Germline CDR1 reads MNHNY; CDR2 reads SVGAGI (reference sequence). With V trimmed by 6 bases and J by 0 bases, 8 bases remained unmatched. The CDR3 contains 15 residues. The CDR3 spells CASSRGDRRSYEQYF. Here the CDR3 DNA reads TGTGCCAGCAGCCGAGGGGACAGACGCTCCTACGAGCAGTACTTC.

J is TRBJ1-4 and V is TRBV5-1; D remains ambiguous. The germline CDR1 and CDR2 sequences are SGHRS and YFSETQ. This CDR3 has 14 residues. Deletions cut 0 bases from V and 8 bases from J, with 11 bases between. The DNA for the CDR3 is TGCGCCAGCAGCTTGGGAGGGAGTGACGAAAAACTGTTTTTT. This sequence encodes CASSLGGSDEKLFF.

In its sample, this clone was seen once. The chain carries TRBV5-1 and TRBJ1-2; D is undetermined. The CDR3 length is 11 residues. Germline values: CDR1 SGHRS, CDR2 YFSETQ. The V end was cut by 3 bases, the J end by 0 bases, with 0 bases between. This CDR3 reads CASSSNYGYTF. DNA of the CDR3: TGCGCCAGCAGCTCTAACTATGGCTACACCTTC.